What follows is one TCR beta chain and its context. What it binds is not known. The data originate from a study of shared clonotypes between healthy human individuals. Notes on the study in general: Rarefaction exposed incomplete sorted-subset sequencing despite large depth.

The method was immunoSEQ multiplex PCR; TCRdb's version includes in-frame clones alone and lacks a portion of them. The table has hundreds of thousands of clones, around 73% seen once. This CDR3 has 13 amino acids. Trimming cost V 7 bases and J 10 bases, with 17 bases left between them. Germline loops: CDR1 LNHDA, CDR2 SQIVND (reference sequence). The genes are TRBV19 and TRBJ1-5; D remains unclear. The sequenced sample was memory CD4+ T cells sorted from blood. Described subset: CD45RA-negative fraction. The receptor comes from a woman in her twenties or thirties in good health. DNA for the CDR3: TGTGCCAGTACGAGAACGGGTCCCTATCCCCAGCATTTT. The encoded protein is CASTRTGPYPQHF.